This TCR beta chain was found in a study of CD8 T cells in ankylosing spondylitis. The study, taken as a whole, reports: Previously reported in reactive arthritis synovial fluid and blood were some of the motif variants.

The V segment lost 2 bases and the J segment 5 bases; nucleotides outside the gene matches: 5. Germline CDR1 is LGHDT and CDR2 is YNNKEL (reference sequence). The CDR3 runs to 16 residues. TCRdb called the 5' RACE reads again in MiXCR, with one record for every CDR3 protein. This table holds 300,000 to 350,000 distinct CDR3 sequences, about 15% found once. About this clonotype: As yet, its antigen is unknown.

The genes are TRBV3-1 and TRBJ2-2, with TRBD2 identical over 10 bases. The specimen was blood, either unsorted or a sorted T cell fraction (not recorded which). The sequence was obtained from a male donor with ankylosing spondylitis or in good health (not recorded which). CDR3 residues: CASSQSGGARTGELFF. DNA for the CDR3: TGTGCCAGCAGCCAAAGCGGGGGGGCCCGAACCGGGGAGCTGTTTTTT.